Following are 27 T cell receptor beta chains from one sample sequenced in a study of CD4+ T cells in melanoma. Sequenced by immunoSEQ multiplex PCR; TCRdb stores in-frame clones only, minus some. Of roughly 21,000 clones in the sample, 78% were seen once. Source of these receptors: a human donor with melanoma.

The chain couples TRBV10-2 to TRBJ1-5; tentatively, D is TRBD1 (6 bases). In germline, CDR1 is WSHSY, CDR2 SAAADI. CDR3 size: 15 residues. The V gene lost 6 bases and the J gene lost 4 bases, with 16 bases spanning the gap. This chain's CDR3 is CASRAAGDGNQPQHF. As DNA, the CDR3 is TGCGCCAGCAGAGCGGCAGGGGACGGAAATCAGCCCCAGCATTTT.

The CDR3 spells CASSPLRGYGYTF. CDR3 nucleotides: TGTGCCAGCAGTCCGTTGCGCGGCTATGGCTACACCTTC. This chain connects TRBV28 to TRBJ1-2; D remains ambiguous. The CDR3 length is 13 residues. Trimming removed 5 bases at V and 4 bases at J, with 11 bases between. Germline CDR1 is MDHEN and CDR2 is SYDVKM.

The rearrangement uses TRBV28 and TRBJ2-7; 7 positions match TRBD1. The V gene end was trimmed by 3 bases and the J gene end by 7 bases; junction bases not matched to a gene: 3. This CDR3 is built from 12 residues. CDR1 and CDR2 (germline): MDHEN, SYDVKM. The CDR3 sequence: CASSLTGMEQYF. The CDR3 DNA is TGTGCCAGCAGTTTGACAGGGATGGAGCAGTACTTC.

V gene TRBV29-1 combines with J gene TRBJ2-7, with TRBD1 identical over 8 bases. V dropped 4 bases and J dropped 2; count of bases not matched to a gene: 4. The germline CDR1 and CDR2 sequences are SQVTM and ANQGSEA. This CDR3 is 13 amino acids long. For the CDR3, the DNA is TGCAGCGTTGTGACAGGGGACGCCTACGAGCAGTACTTC. Translated, it gives CSVVTGDAYEQYF.

The CDR3 DNA is TGTGCCAGCAGTGCCGGAGGGTCACACACTGAAGCTTTCTTT. Translated, it gives CASSAGGSHTEAFF. V and J are TRBV2 and TRBJ1-1, with D uncertain. Per the germline V gene, CDR1 is SNHLY and CDR2 is FYNNEI. CDR3 length: 14 residues. V dropped 4 bases and J dropped 3 bases, with 12 bases sitting between them.

The chain links TRBV14 to TRBJ2-7; 9 bases align to TRBD1. The CDR3 runs to 15 residues. V shed 3 bases, J shed 3 bases, and the junction held 6 bases outside the gene matches. Germline CDR1 SGHDN, CDR2 FVKESK. In DNA form, the CDR3 reads TGTGCCAGCAGCCAGTTAGGACAGGGGAACTACGAGCAGTACTTC. It codes for CASSQLGQGNYEQYF.

The chain joins TRBV7-2 to TRBJ1-3, with TRBD1 identical over 8 bases. Germline lookup yields CDR1 SGHTA and CDR2 FQGNSA. The V gene end was trimmed by 1 base and the J gene end by 0 bases; junction bases not matched to a gene: 5. This CDR3 spans 17 amino acids. CDR3 in amino acids: CASSLGHTGGSGNTIYF. In DNA, the CDR3 is TGTGCCAGCAGCTTAGGCCACACAGGGGGCTCTGGAAACACCATATATTTT.

A few counts support this clone. This chain joins TRBV5-6 and TRBJ2-7; no clear D gene. CDR3 size: 13 residues. Germline-derived CDR1 and CDR2 are SGHDT and YYEEEE. The V end lost 1 base, the J end lost 3 bases, and 8 bases lay between the germline ends. CDR3 nucleotide sequence: TGTGCCAGCAGCTTGAATAGGTTCTACGAGCAGTACTTC. Its translation is CASSLNRFYEQYF. The whole variable domain, filled in from reference TRBV5-6 and TRBJ2-7, reads DAGVTQSPTHLIKTRGQQVTLRCSPKSGHDTVSWYQQALGQGPQFIFQYYEEEERQRGNFPDRFSGHQFPNYSSELNVNALLLGDSALYLCASSLNRFYEQYFGPGTRLTVT.

The rearrangement uses TRBV5-4 and TRBJ2-5; 7 bases match TRBD2. The CDR3 has 15 residues. In germline, CDR1 is SGHNT, CDR2 YYREEE (reference sequence). Trimming at V came to 4 bases and at J to 5 bases, leaving 11 bases not matched to a gene. In DNA, the CDR3 is TGTGCCAGCAGCGTATCCCTAAACGGGGGGGAGACCCAGTACTTC. It translates to CASSVSLNGGETQYF.

The rearrangement uses TRBV5-1 and TRBJ2-3; 9 positions agree with TRBD1. The CDR3 runs 18 residues. The germline V gene has CDR1 SGHRS and CDR2 YFSETQ. The junction had 13 bases not matched to a gene; V was cut back by 5 bases and J by 0 bases. The CDR3 here is CASRPGTGRPSSTDTQYF. CDR3 DNA: TGCGCCAGCAGACCTGGGACAGGGAGGCCTTCTAGCACAGATACGCAGTATTTT.

The chain combines TRBV30 with TRBJ2-2, with TRBD1 as a possible D gene (6 bases). The CDR3 consists of 16 residues. V was shortened by 1 base and J by 3 bases, with 15 bases between the two germline ends. The germline V gene has CDR1 GTSNPN and CDR2 SVGIG (reference sequence). This CDR3 reads CAWSALGQTDTGELFF. CDR3 sequence (DNA): TGTGCCTGGAGTGCCCTAGGACAGACGGACACCGGGGAGCTGTTTTTT.

Only one count was recorded for this clone. J is TRBJ1-1 and V is TRBV18; D call uncertain. In germline, CDR1 is KGHSH, CDR2 LQKENI. The CDR3 runs to 15 residues. Trimming left V 3 bases short and J 5 bases short, with 16 bases between. CDR3 protein: CASSPNSEVGTEAFF. The CDR3 coding sequence is TGTGCCAGCTCACCCAACTCGGAGGTAGGAACTGAAGCTTTCTTT.

This rearrangement joins TRBV6-6 to TRBJ2-2, with a tentative D call TRBD2 (6 bases). The CDR3 consists of 16 residues. Germline V gene data show CDR1 as MNHNY and CDR2 as SVGAGI (reference sequence). V lost 10 bases and J 0 bases, leaving 18 bases between the germline ends. The CDR3 DNA reads as TGTGCCATCAGGGAGGTTAGGCAGCCGAACACCGGGGAGCTGTTTTTT. Protein: CAIREVRQPNTGELFF.

The chain links TRBV11-2 to TRBJ2-7, with a possible D match to TRBD1 (5 bases). V lost 5 bases and J 5 bases, leaving 13 bases between the germline ends. The CDR3 has 13 amino acids. Germline loops: CDR1 SGHAT, CDR2 FQNNGV. CDR3 in DNA: TGTGCCAGCAGCCCTGGGGCAGTGAACGAGCAGTACTTC. Protein sequence: CASSPGAVNEQYF.

The chain carries TRBV19 and TRBJ1-1; no firm D call. The CDR3 spans 14 residues. CDR1 and CDR2 from the germline V gene are LNHDA and SQIVND (reference sequence). V lost 4 bases and J 1 base, leaving 10 bases between the germline ends. CDR3 sequence reads: CASSKPEWNTEAFF. The CDR3 nucleotides are TGTGCCAGTAGTAAGCCAGAGTGGAACACTGAAGCTTTCTTT.

CDR3 in DNA: TGTGCCAGCAGCACCCGGACGGGCACTGAAGCTTTCTTT. This translates into CASSTRTGTEAFF. V usage is TRBV7-2 and J usage is TRBJ1-1; D unresolved. Germline loops: CDR1 SGHTA, CDR2 FQGNSA. Deletions cut 5 bases from V and 4 bases from J, with 11 bases between. The CDR3 has 13 residues.

Only one count was recorded for this clone. The chain couples TRBV4-2 to TRBJ2-1; D is possibly TRBD1 (5 bases). V was pared by 0 bases and J by 8 bases, with 14 bases between. The germline gives CDR1 LGHNA, CDR2 YNFKEQ. The CDR3 sequence is 15 residues long. The CDR3 nucleotides read TGTGCCAGCAGCCAAGATGAACGGCAGGGCTATGAGCAGTTCTTC. As protein: CASSQDERQGYEQFF.

On this clone itself: Since the CDR3 does not end with the conserved phenylalanine or tryptophan, this likely comes from a read error. The chain carries TRBV2 and TRBJ1-2, with TRBD1 matching 7 bases. The CDR3 consists of 16 residues. The V gene end was trimmed by 0 bases and the J gene end by 2 bases; junction bases not matched to a gene: 6. In germline, CDR1 is SNHLY, CDR2 FYNNEI. CDR3 sequence reads: CASSEALTGVNYGYTL. CDR3 coding DNA: TGTGCCAGCAGTGAAGCGCTTACAGGGGTAAACTATGGCTACACCCTC.

The sample holds one count of this clone. For the CDR3, the DNA is TGTGCCAGCAGCTCTTCTTCGGCAGTCCTCTATGGCTACACCTTC. Its translation: CASSSSSAVLYGYTF. This chain joins TRBV9 and TRBJ1-2, with D hard to call. CDR1 and CDR2 from the germline V gene are SGDLS and YYNGEE. The CDR3 spans 15 residues. V was shortened by 4 bases and J by 4 bases, with 17 bases between the two germline ends.

The rearrangement joins TRBV5-1 to TRBJ1-1; TRBD1 matches at 7 bases. Germline values: CDR1 SGHRS, CDR2 YFSETQ. This CDR3 contains 15 residues. V shed 3 bases and J 0 bases; nucleotides not matched to a gene: 5. In nucleotides, the CDR3 is TGCGCCAGCAGCTCTGAGGGGGCCTTGAACACTGAAGCTTTCTTT. Translated, it gives CASSSEGALNTEAFF.

This clone came up a few times. The chain has TRBV10-3 and TRBJ2-3, with D perhaps TRBD1 (6 bases). This CDR3 is built from 15 residues. Germline CDR1 ENHRY, CDR2 SYGVKD. V gave up 7 bases and J gave up 2 bases, with 16 bases separating them. The CDR3 DNA sequence: TGTGCCATCAAGGATGGGCAGGGGTACACAGATACGCAGTATTTT. Protein product: CAIKDGQGYTDTQYF.

This clone has a handful of counts. The rearrangement uses TRBV11-1 and TRBJ1-1, with a weak D call TRBD1 (6 bases). Looked up from germline, CDR1 is SGHAT and CDR2 is FQDESV (reference sequence). The CDR3 is made up of 14 amino acids. Trimming left V 7 bases short and J 1 base short, with 13 bases between. CDR3 DNA: TGTGCCAGCAACCTGGACAGATGGAACACTGAAGCTTTCTTT. Amino acid sequence: CASNLDRWNTEAFF.

This chain joins TRBV7-8 and TRBJ1-4; D is possibly TRBD1 (6 bases). The CDR3 runs 15 residues. Germline CDR1 SGHVS, CDR2 FQNEAQ. Trimming removed 6 bases at V and 10 bases at J, with 21 bases between. In DNA form, the CDR3 reads TGTGCCAGCAGTGAACTCCGGGACACAGCTGGAAAACTGTTTTTT. Translated, it gives CASSELRDTAGKLFF.

The J gene is TRBJ1-2, the V gene TRBV6-5, with D tentatively TRBD1 (6 bases). Per the germline V gene, CDR1 is MNHEY and CDR2 is SVGAGI. Trimming removed 0 bases at V and 3 bases at J, with 14 bases between. The CDR3 has 16 amino acids. The DNA for the CDR3 is TGTGCCAGCAGTTACTCGAACAGGGTATACCACTATGGCTACACCTTC. Translating it yields CASSYSNRVYHYGYTF.

The rearrangement uses TRBV2 and TRBJ2-7; the match to TRBD2 covers 7 bases. V lost 8 bases and J lost 6; bases outside the gene matches: 16. The CDR3 totals 15 residues. The germline gives CDR1 SNHLY, CDR2 FYNNEI. This CDR3 is CASRPPGAGPVEQYF. CDR3 sequence (DNA): TGTGCCAGCCGACCGCCGGGAGCGGGGCCCGTCGAGCAGTACTTC.

J is TRBJ2-5 and V is TRBV11-2, with D possibly matching TRBD2 (6 bases). The V gene lost 2 bases and the J gene lost 5 bases, with 15 bases spanning the gap. Germline CDR1 SGHAT, CDR2 FQNNGV. The CDR3 covers 15 residues. The chain's CDR3 is CASSLTVAGGETQYF. CDR3 nucleotide sequence: TGTGCCAGCAGCTTAACGGTCGCAGGAGGGGAGACCCAGTACTTC. Together with reference TRBV11-2 and TRBJ2-5, the CDR3 gives the full variable domain: EAGVAQSPRYKIIEKRQSVAFWCNPISGHATLYWYQQILGQGPKLLIQFQNNGVVDDSQLPKDRFSAERLKGVDSTLKIQPAKLEDSAVYLCASSLTVAGGETQYFGPGTRLLVL.

This clone was detected only a few times. The gene calls are TRBV21-1 and TRBJ2-7; the table assigns TRBD2, which was not confirmed against the DNA. TRBV21-1 represents a pseudogene. The CDR3 consists of 16 residues. CDR3: CASSRRRRGGTYEQYF. The DNA of the CDR3 is TGTGCCAGCAGCAGAAGAAGAAGGGGAGGCACCTACGAGCAGTACTTC.